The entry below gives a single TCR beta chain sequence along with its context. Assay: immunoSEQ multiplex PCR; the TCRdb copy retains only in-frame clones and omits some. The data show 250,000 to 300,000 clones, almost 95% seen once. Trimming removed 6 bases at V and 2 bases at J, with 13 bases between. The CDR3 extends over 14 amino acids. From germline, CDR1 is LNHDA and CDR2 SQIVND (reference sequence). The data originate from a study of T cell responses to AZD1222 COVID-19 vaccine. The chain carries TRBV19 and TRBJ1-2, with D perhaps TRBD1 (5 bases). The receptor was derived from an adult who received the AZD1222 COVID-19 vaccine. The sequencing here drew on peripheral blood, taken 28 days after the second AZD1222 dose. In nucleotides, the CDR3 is TGTGCCAGTAGACTCCGGGACGGCAACTATGGCTACACCTTC. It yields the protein CASRLRDGNYGYTF.